Detailed here is one T cell receptor (beta chain). These data originate in a study of cytomegalovirus exposure and HLA in healthy donors. This CDR3 region has 13 residues. Germline CDR1 MNHEY, CDR2 SVGAGI. Trimming took off 6 bases at V and 0 bases at J, with 8 bases between the two ends. In the PCR, 60 Vbeta and 13 Jbeta primers were used. Profiled with immunoSEQ multiplex PCR; TCRdb holds only in-frame clones, not every one. This sample has around 70,000 clones; under 80% occur once, and the top ten carry 4.9%. This TCR was recovered from a man aged 55-75 years in good health and CMV-seropositive. The material sequenced was PBMCs. This rearrangement joins TRBV6-5 to TRBJ1-2, with D uncertain. The CDR3 is CASSPAPNYGYTF. The CDR3 DNA is TGTGCCAGCAGCCCCGCGCCTAACTATGGCTACACCTTC.